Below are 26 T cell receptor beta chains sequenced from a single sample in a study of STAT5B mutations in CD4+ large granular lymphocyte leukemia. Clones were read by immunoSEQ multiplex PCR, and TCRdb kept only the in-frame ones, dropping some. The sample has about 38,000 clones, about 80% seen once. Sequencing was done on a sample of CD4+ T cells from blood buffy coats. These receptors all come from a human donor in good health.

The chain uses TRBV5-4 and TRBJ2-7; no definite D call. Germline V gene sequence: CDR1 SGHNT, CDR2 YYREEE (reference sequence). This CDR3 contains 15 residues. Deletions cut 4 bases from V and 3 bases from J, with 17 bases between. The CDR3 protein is CASSIRTISDYEQYF. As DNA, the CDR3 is TGTGCCAGCAGCATCCGGACCATCTCAGACTACGAGCAGTACTTC.

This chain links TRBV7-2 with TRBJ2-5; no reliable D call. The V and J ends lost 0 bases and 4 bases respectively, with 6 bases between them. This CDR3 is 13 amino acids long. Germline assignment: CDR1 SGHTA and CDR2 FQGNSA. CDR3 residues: CASSLAKGETQYF. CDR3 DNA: TGTGCCAGCAGCTTAGCGAAGGGAGAGACCCAGTACTTC.

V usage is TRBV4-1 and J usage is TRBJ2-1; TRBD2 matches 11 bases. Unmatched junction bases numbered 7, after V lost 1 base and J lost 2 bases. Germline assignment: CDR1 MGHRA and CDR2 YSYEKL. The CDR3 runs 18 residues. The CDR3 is CASSQGVSGGATYNEQFF. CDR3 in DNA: TGCGCCAGCAGCCAAGGTGTTAGCGGGGGGGCTACCTACAATGAGCAGTTCTTC.

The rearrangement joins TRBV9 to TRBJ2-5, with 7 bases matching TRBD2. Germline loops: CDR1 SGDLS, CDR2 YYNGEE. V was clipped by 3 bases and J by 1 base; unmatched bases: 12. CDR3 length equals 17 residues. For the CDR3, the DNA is TGTGCCAGCAGCGCCAGCCTCGGGGGAGGGCCCCAAGAGACCCAGTACTTC. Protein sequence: CASSASLGGGPQETQYF.

CDR3 coding DNA: TGCGCCAGCAGCTTGGATGGGTACGAGCAGTACTTC. It encodes CASSLDGYEQYF. The chain combines TRBV5-1 with TRBJ2-7; D is ambiguous. V was shortened by 0 bases and J by 4 bases, with 5 bases between the two germline ends. CDR1 and CDR2 from the germline V gene are SGHRS and YFSETQ. This CDR3 region has 12 residues.

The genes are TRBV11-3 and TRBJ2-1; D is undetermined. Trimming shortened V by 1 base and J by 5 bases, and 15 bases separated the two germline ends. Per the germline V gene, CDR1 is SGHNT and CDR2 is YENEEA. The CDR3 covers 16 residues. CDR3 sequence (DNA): TGTGCCAGCAGCTTAGTTCAGACACTGGATGACAATGAGCAGTTCTTC. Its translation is CASSLVQTLDDNEQFF.

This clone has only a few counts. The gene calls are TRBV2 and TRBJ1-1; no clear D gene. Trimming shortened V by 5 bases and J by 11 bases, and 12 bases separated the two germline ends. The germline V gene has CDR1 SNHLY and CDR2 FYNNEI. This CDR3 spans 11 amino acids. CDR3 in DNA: TGTGCCAGCAGTACAGAGAGGAGCGCTTTCTTT. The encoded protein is CASSTERSAFF. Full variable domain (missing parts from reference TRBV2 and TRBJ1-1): EPEVTQTPSHQVTQMGQEVILRCVPISNHLYFYWYRQILGQKVEFLVSFYNNEISEKSEIFDDQFSVERPDGSNFTLKIRSTKLEDSAMYFCASSTERSAFFGQGTRLTVV.

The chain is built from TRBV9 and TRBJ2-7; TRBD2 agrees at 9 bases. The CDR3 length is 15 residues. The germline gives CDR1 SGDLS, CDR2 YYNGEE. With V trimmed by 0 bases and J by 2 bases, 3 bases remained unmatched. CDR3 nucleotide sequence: TGTGCCAGCAGCGTAGGGATAGCGGGGGCCTACGAGCAGTACTTC. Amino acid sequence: CASSVGIAGAYEQYF.

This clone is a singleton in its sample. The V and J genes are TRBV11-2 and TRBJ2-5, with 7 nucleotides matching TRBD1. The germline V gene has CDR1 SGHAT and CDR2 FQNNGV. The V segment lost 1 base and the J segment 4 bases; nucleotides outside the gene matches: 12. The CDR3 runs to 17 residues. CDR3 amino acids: CASSLVLTGSARETQYF. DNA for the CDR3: TGTGCCAGCAGCTTAGTTTTGACAGGGAGTGCGCGAGAGACCCAGTACTTC.

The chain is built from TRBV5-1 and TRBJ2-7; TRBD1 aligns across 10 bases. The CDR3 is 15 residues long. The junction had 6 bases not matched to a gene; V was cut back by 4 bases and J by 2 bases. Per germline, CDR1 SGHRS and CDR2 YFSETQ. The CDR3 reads CASSITGTGAYEQYF. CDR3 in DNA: TGCGCCAGCAGCATAACCGGGACAGGGGCCTACGAGCAGTACTTC. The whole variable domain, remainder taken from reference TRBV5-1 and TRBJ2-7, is KAGVTQTPRYLIKTRGQQVTLSCSPISGHRSVSWYQQTPGQGLQFLFEYFSETQRNKGNFPGRFSGRQFSNSRSEMNVSTLELGDSALYLCASSITGTGAYEQYFGPGTRLTVT.

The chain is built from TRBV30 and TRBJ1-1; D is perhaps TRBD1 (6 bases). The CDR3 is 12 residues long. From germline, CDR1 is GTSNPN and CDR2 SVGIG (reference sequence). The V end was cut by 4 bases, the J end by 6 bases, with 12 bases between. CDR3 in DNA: TGTGCCTGGATAAGGGGGAGGGCTGAAGCTTTCTTT. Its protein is CAWIRGRAEAFF.

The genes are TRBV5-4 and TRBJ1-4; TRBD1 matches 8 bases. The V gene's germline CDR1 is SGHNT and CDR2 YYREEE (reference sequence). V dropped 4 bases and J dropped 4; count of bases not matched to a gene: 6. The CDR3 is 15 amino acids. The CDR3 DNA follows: TGTGCCAGCAGCCGGACAGGGAACGTTAATGAAAAACTGTTTTTT. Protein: CASSRTGNVNEKLFF.

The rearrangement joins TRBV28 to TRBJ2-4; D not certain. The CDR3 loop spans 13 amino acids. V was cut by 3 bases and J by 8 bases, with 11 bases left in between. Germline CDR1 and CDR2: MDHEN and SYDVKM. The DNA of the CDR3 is TGTGCCAGCAGTTTCTCACTGACCCACATTCAGTACTTC. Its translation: CASSFSLTHIQYF.

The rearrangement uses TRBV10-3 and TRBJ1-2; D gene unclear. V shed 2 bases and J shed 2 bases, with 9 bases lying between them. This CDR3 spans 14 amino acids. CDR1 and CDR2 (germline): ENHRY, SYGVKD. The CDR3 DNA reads TGTGCCATCAGTGAGATGACCGAAAACTATGGCTACACCTTC. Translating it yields CAISEMTENYGYTF.

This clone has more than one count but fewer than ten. The CDR3 spells CASSEYLNQPQHF. The CDR3 nucleotides are TGTGCCAGCAGTGAATATCTAAATCAGCCCCAGCATTTT. The chain couples TRBV2 to TRBJ1-5; D not resolved. The germline gives CDR1 SNHLY, CDR2 FYNNEI. The CDR3 covers 13 residues. Trimming left V 2 bases short and J 4 bases short, with 6 bases between.

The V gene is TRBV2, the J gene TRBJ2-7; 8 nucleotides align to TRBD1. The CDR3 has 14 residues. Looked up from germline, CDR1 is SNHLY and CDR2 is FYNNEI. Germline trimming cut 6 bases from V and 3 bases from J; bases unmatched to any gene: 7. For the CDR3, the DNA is TGTGCCAGCAGAGCTCCGGGGACAGGCTACGAGCAGTACTTC. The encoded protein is CASRAPGTGYEQYF.

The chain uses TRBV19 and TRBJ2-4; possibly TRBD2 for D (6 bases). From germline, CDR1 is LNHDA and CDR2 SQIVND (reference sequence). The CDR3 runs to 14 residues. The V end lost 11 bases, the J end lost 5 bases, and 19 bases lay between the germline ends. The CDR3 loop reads CAAKKMGEENIQYF. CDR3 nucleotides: TGTGCCGCAAAAAAGATGGGGGAGGAAAACATTCAGTACTTC.

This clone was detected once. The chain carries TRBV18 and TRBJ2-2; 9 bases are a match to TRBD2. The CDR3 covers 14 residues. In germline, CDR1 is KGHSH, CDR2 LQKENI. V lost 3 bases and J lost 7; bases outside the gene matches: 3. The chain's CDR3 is CASSPWTSDGELFF. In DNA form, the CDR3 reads TGTGCCAGCTCACCTTGGACTAGCGACGGGGAGCTGTTTTTT. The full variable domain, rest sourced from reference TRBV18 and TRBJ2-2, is NAGVMQNPRHLVRRRGQEARLRCSPMKGHSHVYWYRQLPEEGLKFMVYLQKENIIDESGMPKERFSAEFPKEGPSILRIQQVVRGDSAAYFCASSPWTSDGELFFGEGSRLTVL.

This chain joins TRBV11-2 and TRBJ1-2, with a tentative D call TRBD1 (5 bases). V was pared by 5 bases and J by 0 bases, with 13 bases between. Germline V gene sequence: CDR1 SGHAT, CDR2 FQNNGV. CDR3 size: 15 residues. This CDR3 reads CASSPNWDANYGYTF. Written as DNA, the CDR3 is TGTGCCAGCAGCCCCAATTGGGACGCTAACTATGGCTACACCTTC.

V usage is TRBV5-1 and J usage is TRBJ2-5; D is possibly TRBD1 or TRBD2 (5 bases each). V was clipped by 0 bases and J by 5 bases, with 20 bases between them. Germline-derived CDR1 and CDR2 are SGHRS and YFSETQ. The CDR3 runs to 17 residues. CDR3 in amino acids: CASSLGGGTSWGETQYF. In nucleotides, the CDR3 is TGCGCCAGCAGCTTGGGGGGTGGCACCTCCTGGGGGGAGACCCAGTACTTC.

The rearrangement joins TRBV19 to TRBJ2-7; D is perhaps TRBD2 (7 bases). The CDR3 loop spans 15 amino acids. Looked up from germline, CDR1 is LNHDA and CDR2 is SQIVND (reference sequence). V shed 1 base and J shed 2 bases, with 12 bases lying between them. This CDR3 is CASSIGGGGAYEQYF. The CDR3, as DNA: TGTGCCAGTAGTATAGGAGGGGGGGGAGCCTACGAGCAGTACTTC.

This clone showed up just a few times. CDR3 loop: CASSSQGARGNTIYF. DNA of the CDR3: TGTGCCAGCAGCTCACAGGGGGCGAGGGGAAACACCATATATTTT. This chain connects TRBV7-9 to TRBJ1-3; TRBD1 aligns across 9 bases. The CDR3 loop spans 15 amino acids. Germline V gene data show CDR1 as SEHNR and CDR2 as FQNEAQ (reference sequence). V shed 4 bases and J 4 bases; nucleotides not matched to a gene: 5.

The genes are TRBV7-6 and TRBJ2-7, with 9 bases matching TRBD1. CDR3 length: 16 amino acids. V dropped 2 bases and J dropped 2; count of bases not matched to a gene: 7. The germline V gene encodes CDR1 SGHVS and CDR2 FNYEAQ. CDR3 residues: CASSLQPGQGTYEQYF. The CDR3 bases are TGTGCCAGCAGCTTACAACCGGGACAGGGAACCTACGAGCAGTACTTC.

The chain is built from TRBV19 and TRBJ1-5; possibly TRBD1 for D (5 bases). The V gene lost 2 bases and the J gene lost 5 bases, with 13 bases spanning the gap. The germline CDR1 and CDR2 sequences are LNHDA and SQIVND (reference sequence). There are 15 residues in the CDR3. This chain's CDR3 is CASSIWGLGDQPQHF. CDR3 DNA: TGTGCCAGTAGTATATGGGGACTAGGCGATCAGCCCCAGCATTTT.

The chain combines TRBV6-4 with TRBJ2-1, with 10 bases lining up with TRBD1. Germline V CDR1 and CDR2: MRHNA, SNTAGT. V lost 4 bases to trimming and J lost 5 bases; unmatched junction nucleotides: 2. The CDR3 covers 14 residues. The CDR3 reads CASSGDRGNNEQFF. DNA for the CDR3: TGTGCCAGCAGTGGGGACAGGGGAAACAATGAGCAGTTCTTC.

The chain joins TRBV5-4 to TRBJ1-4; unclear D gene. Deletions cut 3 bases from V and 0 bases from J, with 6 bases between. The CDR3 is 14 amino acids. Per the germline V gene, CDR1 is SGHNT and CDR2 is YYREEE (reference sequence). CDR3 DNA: TGTGCCAGCAGCTCTCGTGCAACTAATGAAAAACTGTTTTTT. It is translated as CASSSRATNEKLFF. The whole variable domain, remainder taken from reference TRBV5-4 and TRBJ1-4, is ETGVTQSPTHLIKTRGQQVTLRCSSQSGHNTVSWYQQALGQGPQFIFQYYREEENGRGNFPPRFSGLQFPNYSSELNVNALELDDSALYLCASSSRATNEKLFFGSGTQLSVL.